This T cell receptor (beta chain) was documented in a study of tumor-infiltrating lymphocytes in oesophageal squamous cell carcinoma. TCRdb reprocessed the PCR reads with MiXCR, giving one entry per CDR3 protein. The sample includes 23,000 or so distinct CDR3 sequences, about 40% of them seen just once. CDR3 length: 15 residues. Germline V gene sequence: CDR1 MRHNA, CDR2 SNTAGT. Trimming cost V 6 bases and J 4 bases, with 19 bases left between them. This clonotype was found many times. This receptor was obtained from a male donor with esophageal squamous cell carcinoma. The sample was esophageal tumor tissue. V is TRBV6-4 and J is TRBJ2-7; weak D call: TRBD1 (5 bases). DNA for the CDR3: TGTGCCAGCAGCACACGCAGGGCGTGGGTGTACGAGCAGTACTTC. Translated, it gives CASSTRRAWVYEQYF.